These 5 T cell receptor beta chains share one sample of origin, sequenced in a study of blood T cell repertoires in COVID-19. Data came from immunoSEQ multiplex PCR; TCRdb stores just in-frame clones and leaves some out. The repertoire has 200,000 to 300,000 clones, 70% to 90% of them found once; the top ten carry about 3.1%. The sample comprised peripheral blood. All receptors derive from a woman in her 30s who had recovered from COVID-19.

The chain's CDR3 is CASSSVDIRPQHF. The DNA for the CDR3 is TGTGCCAGTAGTAGCGTCGACATCAGGCCCCAGCATTTT. The chain joins TRBV19 to TRBJ1-5; D unresolved. The CDR3 spans 13 residues. Germline V lookup: CDR1 LNHDA, CDR2 SQIVND (reference sequence). The V and J ends lost 4 bases and 9 bases respectively, with 13 bases between them.

The chain combines TRBV12-3 or TRBV12-4 with TRBJ1-6; weak D call: TRBD1 (5 bases). The CDR3 is 13 residues long. Trimming took off 5 bases at V and 14 bases at J, with 16 bases between the two ends. The CDR3 DNA follows: TGTGCCAGCAGTCAGGACGCCGGGGGAGCCCTCCACTTT. This codes for CASSQDAGGALHF.

This chain joins TRBV29-1 and TRBJ2-1; the D gene is possibly TRBD2 (5 bases). This CDR3 has 12 residues. Germline V gene data show CDR1 as SQVTM and CDR2 as ANQGSEA. The ends were cut back, 7 bases at V and 4 bases at J, with 11 bases in the middle. The CDR3 loop is CSAQDSYNEQFF. The CDR3 nucleotides are TGCAGCGCCCAGGACTCGTACAATGAGCAGTTCTTC.

This rearrangement joins TRBV5-5 to TRBJ1-5; no reliable D call. V lost 1 base to trimming and J lost 9 bases, with 8 bases between them. From germline, CDR1 is SGHKS and CDR2 YYEKEE (reference sequence). The CDR3 is made up of 12 amino acids. This chain's CDR3 is CASSLWGGPQHF. The CDR3 DNA reads as TGTGCCAGCAGCTTGTGGGGAGGGCCCCAGCATTTT.

The rearrangement joins TRBV11-2 to TRBJ1-1; D gene unclear. V lost 1 base and J 3 bases, leaving 18 bases between the germline ends. Germline CDR1 SGHAT, CDR2 FQNNGV. The CDR3 is 17 residues long. The CDR3 bases are TGTGCCAGCAGCTTAGGAGTGGAGTTCCCCCCGGACACTGAAGCTTTCTTT. It translates to CASSLGVEFPPDTEAFF.